Shown below are 21 T cell receptor beta chains from a single sample sequenced in a study of CD8 T cells in Susac syndrome. About 0.5 to 1 ug RNA was reverse transcribed with random hexamers. MiXCR, applied by TCRdb to the immunoSEQ multiplex PCR reads, yields one record per CDR3 protein. The sample includes 95,000 to 150,000 distinct CDR3 sequences, approximately 96% of them seen just once. The source material was CD4+ T cells from PBMCs. These receptors all come from a human donor in good health.

This clonotype was counted once. This chain joins TRBV7-2 and TRBJ2-5; 9 nucleotides line up with TRBD2. This CDR3 contains 16 residues. The germline CDR1 and CDR2 sequences are SGHTA and FQGNSA. V lost 3 bases and J lost 5; bases outside the gene matches: 10. The CDR3 reads CASSFTSGHGRETQYF. In nucleotides, the CDR3 is TGTGCCAGCAGCTTTACTAGCGGGCACGGTCGGGAGACCCAGTACTTC.

The gene calls are TRBV5-4 and TRBJ2-7; possible D gene TRBD2, 6 bases. CDR1 and CDR2 (germline): SGHNT, YYREEE (reference sequence). CDR3 length: 14 residues. V gave up 4 bases and J gave up 4 bases, with 15 bases separating them. The CDR3 sequence is CASSPGAGLYEQYF. The CDR3 coding sequence is TGTGCCAGCAGCCCCGGCGCGGGACTTTACGAGCAGTACTTC.

This chain uses TRBV20-1 with TRBJ2-1; D may match TRBD1 or TRBD2 (6 bases each). This CDR3 contains 12 residues. Germline CDR1 reads DFQATT; CDR2 reads SNEGSKA (reference sequence). The V gene lost 7 bases and the J gene lost 5 bases, with 12 bases spanning the gap. The CDR3 region is CSGGARNNEQFF. DNA of the CDR3: TGCAGTGGGGGGGCGAGAAACAATGAGCAGTTCTTC.

This chain joins TRBV4-1 and TRBJ1-4, with TRBD1 matching 7 bases. V lost 0 bases to trimming and J lost 0 bases; unmatched junction nucleotides: 10. CDR3 length: 19 residues. Germline CDR1 is MGHRA and CDR2 is YSYEKL. CDR3 sequence: CASSQDFAAQGATNEKLFF. CDR3 DNA: TGCGCCAGCAGCCAAGATTTTGCGGCCCAGGGGGCAACTAATGAAAAACTGTTTTTT.

The J gene is TRBJ1-1, the V gene TRBV5-1, with 9 bases that match TRBD1. The V segment lost 5 bases and the J segment 1 base; nucleotides outside the gene matches: 9. The CDR3 runs 16 residues. Per the germline V gene, CDR1 is SGHRS and CDR2 is YFSETQ. As DNA, the CDR3 is TGCGCCAGCAGGATCGGACAGGGGTTTGCGAACACTGAAGCTTTCTTT. As protein: CASRIGQGFANTEAFF.

CDR3 nucleotides: TGTGCCACCGCGGGGACCTACGAGCAGTACTTC. As protein: CATAGTYEQYF. The V and J genes are TRBV10-3 and TRBJ2-7; tentatively, D is TRBD2 (6 bases). The CDR3 loop spans 11 amino acids. V was trimmed by 10 bases and J by 2 bases, leaving 9 bases between them. Germline V gene lookup returns CDR1 ENHRY and CDR2 SYGVKD.

The J gene is TRBJ1-1, the V gene TRBV19; no clear D gene. The germline V gene has CDR1 LNHDA and CDR2 SQIVND (reference sequence). CDR3 length: 13 residues. V lost 5 bases and J 2 bases, leaving 9 bases between the germline ends. This chain's CDR3 is CASSGPTNTEAFF. Here the CDR3 DNA reads TGTGCCAGTAGTGGACCGACTAACACTGAAGCTTTCTTT.

This chain joins TRBV18 and TRBJ2-3; TRBD2 is a possible D gene (5 bases). Germline-derived CDR1 and CDR2 are KGHSH and LQKENI. This CDR3 has 14 residues. Trimming took 2 bases from V and 4 from J, leaving 10 bases between them. In DNA form, the CDR3 reads TGTGCCAGCTCACCAGACGCGGGCTCAGATACGCAGTATTTT. The encoded protein is CASSPDAGSDTQYF.

V is TRBV5-6 and J is TRBJ1-2; D may be TRBD1 (6 bases). CDR3 size: 13 residues. CDR1 and CDR2 (germline): SGHDT, YYEEEE. The V end was cut by 6 bases, the J end by 4 bases, with 13 bases between. In nucleotides, the CDR3 is TGTGCCAGCACCATCTGGGACACCTATGGCTACACCTTC. This translates into CASTIWDTYGYTF.

V usage is TRBV7-9 and J usage is TRBJ2-2; 10 bases are shared with TRBD2. V trimming: 5 bases; J trimming: 3 bases; junction bases outside the gene matches: 3. Germline V gene lookup returns CDR1 SEHNR and CDR2 FQNEAQ (reference sequence). The CDR3 consists of 15 residues. CDR3 residues: CASSPGLADTGELFF. The CDR3 coding sequence is TGTGCCAGCAGCCCTGGACTAGCGGACACCGGGGAGCTGTTTTTT.

The V and J genes are TRBV7-2 and TRBJ1-2, with D possibly being TRBD1 (5 bases). This CDR3 spans 15 amino acids. Trimming pared 5 bases from V and 0 bases from J, leaving 13 bases between. The germline gives CDR1 SGHTA, CDR2 FQGNSA. The CDR3 sequence: CASSPGGIANYGYTF. CDR3 bases: TGTGCCAGCAGCCCCGGGGGGATAGCTAACTATGGCTACACCTTC.

The rearrangement uses TRBV4-1 and TRBJ2-1, with 8 bases identical to TRBD2. Unmatched junction bases numbered 4, after V lost 0 bases and J lost 3 bases. The CDR3 is 16 amino acids. Germline V CDR1 and CDR2: MGHRA, YSYEKL. CDR3 loop: CASSQDDGRVYNEQFF. The DNA of the CDR3 is TGCGCCAGCAGCCAAGACGACGGGAGGGTCTACAATGAGCAGTTCTTC.

The chain employs TRBV7-2 and TRBJ2-4, with 7 bases matching TRBD1. Trimming took 5 bases from V and 6 from J; bases not matched to a gene: 4. Per germline, CDR1 SGHTA and CDR2 FQGNSA. There are 13 residues in the CDR3. CDR3 nucleotides: TGTGCCAGCAGCCGGGACAGCCTAAACATTCAGTACTTC. Encoded protein: CASSRDSLNIQYF.

The chain is built from TRBV10-3 and TRBJ2-5; TRBD1 matches 10 bases. V lost 8 bases and J lost 4; bases outside the gene matches: 1. This CDR3 spans 12 amino acids. Germline-derived CDR1 and CDR2 are ENHRY and SYGVKD. The CDR3 loop is CAIGQGGETQYF. CDR3 nucleotides: TGTGCCATCGGACAGGGGGGAGAGACCCAGTACTTC.

This chain links TRBV12-3 or TRBV12-4 with TRBJ2-7; D unresolved. The ends were cut back, 1 base at V and 9 bases at J, with 7 bases in the middle. This CDR3 contains 11 residues. The CDR3 DNA reads as TGTGCCAGCAGTTTAGAGGGAAGGCAGTACTTC. This codes for CASSLEGRQYF.

The chain recombines TRBV15 with TRBJ2-3; D ambiguous. V was shortened by 6 bases and J by 2 bases, with 6 bases between the two germline ends. The CDR3 runs to 12 residues. Germline CDR1 and CDR2: LNHNV and YYDKDF (reference sequence). The CDR3 DNA follows: TGTGCCACCAGTTTATTCACAGATACGCAGTATTTT. Its translation: CATSLFTDTQYF. Full variable domain (missing parts from reference TRBV15 and TRBJ2-3): DAMVIQNPRYQVTQFGKPVTLSCSQTLNHNVMYWYQQKSSQAPKLLFHYYDKDFNNEADTPDNFQSRRPNTSFCFLDIRSPGLGDTAMYLCATSLFTDTQYFGPGTRLTVL.

Only one count was recorded for this clonotype. The genes are TRBV6-1 and TRBJ2-1; 7 bases are a match to TRBD2. This CDR3 has 19 residues. Trimming cost V 7 bases and J 3 bases; bases outside gene matches: 21. In germline, CDR1 is MNHNS, CDR2 SASEGT. The CDR3 here is CASNRSPSSGLYLYNEQFF. CDR3 nucleotide sequence: TGTGCCAGCAACCGAAGCCCTTCTAGCGGTCTATACCTCTACAATGAGCAGTTCTTC.

The rearrangement joins TRBV6-1 to TRBJ2-7; 7 nucleotides match TRBD1. Germline CDR1 is MNHNS and CDR2 is SASEGT. J lost 6 bases, V lost 3 bases, and 8 bases had no gene match. The CDR3 has 14 residues. In DNA form, the CDR3 reads TGTGCCAGCAGTGATGGGACAGCACAACTCGAGCAGTACTTC. This codes for CASSDGTAQLEQYF.

This chain joins TRBV7-2 and TRBJ1-5; D is unresolved. CDR3 length: 13 amino acids. Germline V gene data show CDR1 as SGHTA and CDR2 as FQGNSA. V gave up 5 bases and J gave up 5 bases, with 10 bases separating them. CDR3 loop: CASSPSPDQPQHF. CDR3 nucleotide sequence: TGTGCCAGCAGCCCGTCACCAGATCAGCCCCAGCATTTT.

V usage is TRBV29-1 and J usage is TRBJ2-1; maybe TRBD2 (5 bases). Per germline, CDR1 SQVTM and CDR2 ANQGSEA. The CDR3 runs to 14 residues. Trimming took 2 bases from V and 8 from J, leaving 16 bases between them. The CDR3 spells CSVEPERRGYEQFF. The CDR3 bases are TGCAGCGTTGAACCCGAGCGGAGAGGGTATGAGCAGTTCTTC.

This rearrangement joins TRBV28 to TRBJ1-1; TRBD1 agrees at 8 bases. Germline lookup yields CDR1 MDHEN and CDR2 SYDVKM. Unmatched junction bases numbered 5, after V lost 7 bases and J lost 4 bases. The CDR3 runs to 13 residues. The CDR3 sequence is CASIRTGPTEAFF. DNA of the CDR3: TGTGCCAGCATCCGGACAGGGCCCACTGAAGCTTTCTTT.